This TCR beta chain stems from a study of post-analysis software for immune sequencing data. Study outcomes and limitations: Samples from a shared batch, those prepared together, strongly co-clustered by F measure. Patients showed TRBV5-6, TRBV5-1 and TRBV20-1 among five TRBV segments more frequent than in controls.

V lost 7 bases and J lost 8; bases outside the gene matches: 8. The CDR3 runs 14 residues. Per the germline V gene, CDR1 is MNHNY and CDR2 is SVGAGI (reference sequence). At least ten counts were recorded for this clonotype. Its antigen remains unidentified. The TCR beta cDNA libraries carried unique molecular identifiers. TCRdb processed the PCR reads anew with MiXCR; each CDR3 protein has one entry. Of about 460,000 distinct CDR3 sequences in the sample, approximately 45% were seen once. The sequenced material came from blood. The origin of this receptor is a girl aged 5 to 17 with multiple sclerosis. This chain uses TRBV6-6 with TRBJ2-1, with 10 positions matching TRBD2. The CDR3 coding sequence is TGTGCCAGCACTCTAGCGGGAGTAGGGGATGAGCAGTTCTTC. Protein: CASTLAGVGDEQFF.